Below, 7 T cell receptor beta chains from the same sample are listed, as sequenced in a study of T cells in Graves' hyperthyroidism and ophthalmopathy. Amplified TCR beta CDR3 regions derived from RNA transcripts. A set of HTBI primers served as the primers for a first-round RT-PCR of the TCR CDR3. TCRdb fed the multiplex PCR reads into MiXCR, producing one record per CDR3 protein. The table records approximately 410,000 distinct CDR3 sequences, roughly 13% of them present only once. Sequencing was performed on blood. The receptor set was obtained from a woman aged 18 to 35 with Graves' hyperthyroidism.

This clonotype was counted a few times. Sequence at one end of the junction differs from germline and may be a read error. The rearrangement links TRBV6-5 to TRBJ1-1, with D possibly matching TRBD1 (5 bases). CDR1 and CDR2 (germline): MNHEY, SVGAGI. CDR3 length equals 16 residues. CDR3 protein: CASSYSGGALNTEAFF. The DNA of the CDR3 is TGTGCCAGCAGTTACTCGGGAGGGGCGTTGAATACTGAAGCTTTCTTT.

In its sample, this clonotype was seen many times. The V and J genes are TRBV19 and TRBJ2-1; D might be TRBD1 (7 bases). Germline loops: CDR1 LNHDA, CDR2 SQIVND (reference sequence). Trimming cost V 5 bases and J 4 bases, with 15 bases left between them. The CDR3 is made up of 15 amino acids. The CDR3 is CASSVQGTGYNEQFF. CDR3 sequence (DNA): TGTGCCAGTAGTGTACAGGGGACTGGGTACAATGAGCAGTTCTTC. Filled out from reference TRBV19 and TRBJ2-1, the complete variable domain reads DGGITQSPKYLFRKEGQNVTLSCEQNLNHDAMYWYRQDPGQGLRLIYYSQIVNDFQKGDIAEGYSVSREKKESFPLTVTSAQKNPTAFYLCASSVQGTGYNEQFFGPGTRLTVL.

In its sample, this clonotype was seen many times. The chain recombines TRBV20-1 with TRBJ2-1; 8 bases line up with TRBD2. This CDR3 region has 15 residues. CDR1 DFQATT and CDR2 SNEGSKA come from the germline V gene (reference sequence). V shed 1 base, J shed 7 bases, and the junction held 9 bases outside the gene matches. In nucleotides, the CDR3 is TGCAGTGCTAGAGTATTGGCGGGAGGTCGAAATGAGCAGTTCTTC. Translating it yields CSARVLAGGRNEQFF.

This clonotype was observed a few times. The DNA of the CDR3 is TGTGCCAGCAGTTACCAGGGGGCTGGGGCCAACGTCCTGACTTTC. Translated, it gives CASSYQGAGANVLTF. The rearrangement joins TRBV6-5 to TRBJ2-6; TRBD1 aligns across 7 bases. J gave up 2 bases and V 2 bases, and 0 bases lay outside the gene matches. Per the germline V gene, CDR1 is MNHEY and CDR2 is SVGAGI. The CDR3 is 15 residues long.

With regard to this clonotype: The missing conserved phenylalanine or tryptophan at the end of this CDR3 makes a read error likely. The CDR3 spells CASSQEVVMNTEAFC. In nucleotides, the CDR3 is TGTGCCAGCAGCCAAGAGGTGGTCATGAACACTGAAGCTTTCTGT. The chain joins TRBV14 to TRBJ1-1; D is ambiguous. Per germline, CDR1 SGHDN and CDR2 FVKESK. CDR3 length: 15 amino acids. V was pared by 0 bases and J by 0 bases, with 8 bases between.

The rearrangement uses TRBV5-1 and TRBJ1-1, with D possibly being TRBD1 (5 bases). V was pared by 4 bases and J by 1 base, with 14 bases between. The germline gives CDR1 SGHRS, CDR2 YFSETQ. The CDR3 spans 15 residues. This CDR3 reads CASSVGHIKNTEAFF. CDR3 DNA sequence: TGCGCCAGCAGCGTCGGACACATCAAGAACACTGAAGCTTTCTTT.

This clonotype has ten or more counts. The chain carries TRBV27 and TRBJ2-7; no firm D call. Trimming stripped 6 bases from V and 2 bases from J, with 14 bases between. Germline-derived CDR1 and CDR2 are MNHEY and SMNVEV (reference sequence). There are 14 residues in the CDR3. CDR3 in amino acids: CASRGQGSPYEQYF. As DNA, the CDR3 is TGTGCCAGCAGAGGTCAAGGTAGCCCCTACGAGCAGTACTTC.